The next 5 T cell receptor beta chains were all read from a single sample in a study of immune evolution from preneoplasia to lung adenocarcinoma. Produced via immunoSEQ multiplex PCR; TCRdb's table is partial and in-frame only. The sample has some 7,000 clones, 75% to 90% seen once. What was sequenced was FFPE invasive lung adenocarcinoma tissue. All receptors derive from a person aged 50 to 70 with lung adenocarcinoma.

V gene TRBV7-3 combines with J gene TRBJ2-3, with a tentative D call TRBD2 (6 bases). Germline V gene lookup returns CDR1 SGHTA and CDR2 FQGTGA. Trimming cost V 5 bases and J 2 bases, with 14 bases left between them. This CDR3 spans 15 amino acids. The CDR3 sequence is CASSTGTLHTDTQYF. In DNA form, the CDR3 reads TGTGCCAGCAGCACCGGGACTCTGCACACAGATACGCAGTATTTT.

This sequence joins TRBV7-8 and TRBJ2-1, with TRBD2 identical over 11 bases. V gave up 3 bases and J gave up 1 base; unmatched junction bases: 5. Per the germline V gene, CDR1 is SGHVS and CDR2 is FQNEAQ. The CDR3 runs 17 residues. The CDR3: CASSFLAGGWSYNEQFF. The CDR3 DNA sequence: TGTGCCAGCAGCTTCCTAGCGGGAGGTTGGTCCTACAATGAGCAGTTCTTC.

This rearrangement joins TRBV19 to TRBJ2-5; D is uncertain. Germline CDR1 is LNHDA and CDR2 is SQIVND (reference sequence). The CDR3 has 12 residues. Trimming took off 7 bases at V and 5 bases at J, with 11 bases between the two ends. Here the CDR3 reads CASNLVGETQYF. The CDR3, as DNA: TGTGCCAGTAACCTTGTAGGGGAGACCCAGTACTTC.

V usage is TRBV29-1 and J usage is TRBJ1-2, with TRBD1 identical over 10 bases. Germline values: CDR1 SQVTM, CDR2 ANQGSEA. This CDR3 spans 12 amino acids. V trimming: 6 bases; J trimming: 9 bases; junction bases outside the gene matches: 7. The CDR3 bases are TGCAGCGTGGAGACAGGGGGCAGTAGCTACACCTTC. It encodes CSVETGGSSYTF.

This clone was seen just once. V gene TRBV5-6 combines with J gene TRBJ2-6; D remains unclear. CDR3 length: 15 amino acids. Germline CDR1 SGHDT, CDR2 YYEEEE. V was clipped by 4 bases and J by 0 bases, with 8 bases between them. The CDR3 here is CASSRFSSGANVLTF. In DNA form, the CDR3 reads TGTGCCAGCAGCCGGTTCTCCTCTGGGGCCAACGTCCTGACTTTC. Together with reference TRBV5-6 and TRBJ2-6, the CDR3 gives the full variable domain: DAGVTQSPTHLIKTRGQQVTLRCSPKSGHDTVSWYQQALGQGPQFIFQYYEEEERQRGNFPDRFSGHQFPNYSSELNVNALLLGDSALYLCASSRFSSGANVLTFGAGSRLTVL.